The clone carrying this TCR beta chain appeared a few times. Antigen: not known. 5'RACE with constant-segment primers built TCRalpha and TCRbeta cDNA libraries with UMIs. TCRdb fed the 5' RACE reads into MiXCR, producing one record per CDR3 protein. The sample has under 90,000 distinct CDR3 sequences; over 11% are singletons. This record comes from a study of T-cell memory formation after mild COVID-19. Findings and caveats of the study: Some clones that responded turned up in pre-infection memory, which suggests that cross-reactive memory joined in. Day 15 to 85 contracting clones showed balanced CD4/CD8; later expanders leaned CD4+.

CDR1 is MNHEY, CDR2 SMNVEV, per germline (reference sequence). CDR3 size: 13 residues. The V gene end was trimmed by 6 bases and the J gene end by 7 bases; junction bases not matched to a gene: 8. The sample comprised PBMCs or a T cell subset sorted from them (not recorded which). The origin of this receptor is an adult woman who had mild COVID-19 (a few samples of this study predate the infection). Cell type and time point are not known. The V and J genes are TRBV27 and TRBJ2-7; 8 bases are shared with TRBD2. This CDR3 reads CASRSAGEGEQYF. The CDR3 coding sequence is TGTGCCAGCAGATCAGCGGGGGAGGGGGAGCAGTACTTC.